The TCR beta chain under discussion was sequenced for a study of somatic mutations in cytotoxic T cells in rheumatoid arthritis. General study results and limits: Of about 60 patients, seven or eight had a largest CD8+ clone that exceeded 20% of CD8+ cells.

Germline-derived CDR1 and CDR2 are MGHRA and YSYEKL. J was trimmed by 1 base and V by 4 bases; bases with no gene match: 8. The CDR3 runs 16 residues. Assay: immunoSEQ multiplex PCR; the TCRdb copy retains only in-frame clones and omits some. The data hold some 18,000 clones, with over 65% observed a single time. With regard to this clone: Its antigen is undetermined.

J is TRBJ1-2 and V is TRBV4-1; TRBD1 matches at 8 bases. The source of this sequence is an adult with rheumatoid arthritis. The sequenced sample consisted of CD8+ T cells sorted from blood. CDR3 loop: CASSPGQVGGNYGYTF. CDR3 DNA: TGCGCCAGCAGCCCGGGACAGGTGGGAGGTAACTATGGCTACACCTTC.